What follows is one T cell receptor (beta chain) and its context. CDR1 and CDR2 (germline): ENHRY, SYGVKD. The CDR3 has 14 residues. The V and J ends lost 5 bases and 5 bases respectively, with 12 bases between them. The sample originates from a study of cytomegalovirus exposure and HLA in healthy donors. 60 Vbeta and 13 Jbeta primers were used in PCR. Generated by immunoSEQ multiplex PCR, the TCRdb table keeps only in-frame clones and is missing some. The sample shows approximately 170,000 clones, around four fifths of them seen only once. The sequence was obtained from a young man in good health and CMV-seropositive. Material for sequencing was PBMCs. This chain joins TRBV10-3 and TRBJ2-2; maybe TRBD2 (5 bases). CDR3 nucleotides: TGTGCCATCAGTTATGAGGGTGGGACCGGGGAGCTGTTTTTT. This codes for CAISYEGGTGELFF.